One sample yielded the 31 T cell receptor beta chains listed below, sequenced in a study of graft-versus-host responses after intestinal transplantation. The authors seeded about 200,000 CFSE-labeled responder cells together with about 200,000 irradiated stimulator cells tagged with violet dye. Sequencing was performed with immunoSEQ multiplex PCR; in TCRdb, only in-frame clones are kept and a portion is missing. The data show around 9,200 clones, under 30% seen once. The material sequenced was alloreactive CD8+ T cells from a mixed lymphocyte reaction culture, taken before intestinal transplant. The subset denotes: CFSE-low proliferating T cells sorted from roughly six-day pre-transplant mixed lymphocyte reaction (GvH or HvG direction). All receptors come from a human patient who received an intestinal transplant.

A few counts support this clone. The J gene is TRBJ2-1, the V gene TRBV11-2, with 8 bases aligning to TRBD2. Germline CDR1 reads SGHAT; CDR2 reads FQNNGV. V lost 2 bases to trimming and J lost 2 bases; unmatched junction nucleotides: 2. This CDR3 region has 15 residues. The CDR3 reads CASSLQRGTYNEQFF. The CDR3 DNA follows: TGTGCCAGCAGCTTACAGCGGGGGACCTACAATGAGCAGTTCTTC.

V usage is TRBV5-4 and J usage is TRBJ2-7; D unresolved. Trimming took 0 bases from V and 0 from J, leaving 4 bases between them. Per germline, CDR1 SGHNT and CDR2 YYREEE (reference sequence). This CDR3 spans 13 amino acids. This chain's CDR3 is CASSLGVSYEQYF. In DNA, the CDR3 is TGTGCCAGCAGCTTGGGCGTCTCCTACGAGCAGTACTTC.

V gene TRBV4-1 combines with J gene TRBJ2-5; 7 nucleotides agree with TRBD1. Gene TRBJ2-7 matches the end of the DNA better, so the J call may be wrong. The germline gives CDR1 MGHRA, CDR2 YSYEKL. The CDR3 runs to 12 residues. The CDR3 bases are TGCGCCAGCGGGGACAGCGACTACGAGCAGTACTTC. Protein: CASGDSDYEQYF.

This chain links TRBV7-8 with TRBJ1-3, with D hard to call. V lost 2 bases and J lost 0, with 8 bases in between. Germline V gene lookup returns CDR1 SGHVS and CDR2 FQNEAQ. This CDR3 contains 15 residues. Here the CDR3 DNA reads TGTGCCAGCAGCTTATTTCGCAGCTCTGGAAACACCATATATTTT. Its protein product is CASSLFRSSGNTIYF.

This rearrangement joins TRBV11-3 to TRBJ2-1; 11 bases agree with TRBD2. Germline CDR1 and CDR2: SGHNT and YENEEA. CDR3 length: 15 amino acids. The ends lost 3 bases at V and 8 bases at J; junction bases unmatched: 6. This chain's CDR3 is CASSFSGGALDEQFF. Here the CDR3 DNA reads TGTGCCAGCAGCTTTAGCGGGGGGGCCTTGGATGAGCAGTTCTTC.

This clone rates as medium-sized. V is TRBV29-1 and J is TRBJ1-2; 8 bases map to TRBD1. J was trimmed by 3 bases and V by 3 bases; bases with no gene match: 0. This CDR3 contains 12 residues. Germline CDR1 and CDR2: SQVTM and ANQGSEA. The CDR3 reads CSVETGDYGYTF. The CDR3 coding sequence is TGCAGCGTTGAGACAGGGGACTATGGCTACACCTTC.

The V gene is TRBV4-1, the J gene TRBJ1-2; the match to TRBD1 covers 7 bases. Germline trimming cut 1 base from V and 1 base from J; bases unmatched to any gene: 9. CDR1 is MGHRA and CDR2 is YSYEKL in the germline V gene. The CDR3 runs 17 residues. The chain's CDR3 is CASSQADTGAFNYGYTF. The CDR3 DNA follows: TGCGCCAGCAGCCAAGCTGACACAGGGGCTTTTAACTATGGCTACACCTTC.

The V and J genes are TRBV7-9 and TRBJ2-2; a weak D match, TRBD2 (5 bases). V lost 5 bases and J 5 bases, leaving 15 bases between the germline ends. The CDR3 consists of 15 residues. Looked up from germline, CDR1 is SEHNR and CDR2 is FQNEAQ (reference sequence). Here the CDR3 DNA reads TGTGCCAGCAGCCCCCCCGGGAAAGTAACCGGGGAGCTGTTTTTT. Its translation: CASSPPGKVTGELFF. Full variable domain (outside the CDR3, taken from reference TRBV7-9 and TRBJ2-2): DTGVSQNPRHKITKRGQNVTFRCDPISEHNRLYWYRQTLGQGPEFLTYFQNEAQLEKSRLLSDRFSAERPKGSFSTLEIQRTEQGDSAMYLCASSPPGKVTGELFFGEGSRLTVL.

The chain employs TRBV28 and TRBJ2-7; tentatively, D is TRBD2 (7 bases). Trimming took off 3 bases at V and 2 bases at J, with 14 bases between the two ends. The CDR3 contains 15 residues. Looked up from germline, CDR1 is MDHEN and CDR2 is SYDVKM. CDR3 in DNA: TGTGCCAGCAGTTTGGGGGGGCCCCCCGCCTACGAGCAGTACTTC. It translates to CASSLGGPPAYEQYF.

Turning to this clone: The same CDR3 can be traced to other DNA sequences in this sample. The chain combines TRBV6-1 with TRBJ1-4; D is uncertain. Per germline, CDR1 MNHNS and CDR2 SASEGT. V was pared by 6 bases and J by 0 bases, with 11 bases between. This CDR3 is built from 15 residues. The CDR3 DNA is TGTGCCAGCAGCGGCAAAGCGGCAACTAATGAAAAACTGTTTTTT. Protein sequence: CASSGKAATNEKLFF.

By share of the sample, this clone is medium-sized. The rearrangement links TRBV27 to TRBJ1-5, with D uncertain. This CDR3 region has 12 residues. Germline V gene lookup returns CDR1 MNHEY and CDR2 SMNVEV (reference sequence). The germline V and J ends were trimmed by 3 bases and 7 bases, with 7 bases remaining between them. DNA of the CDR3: TGTGCCAGCAGTTTGGTTGGCCAGCCCCAGCATTTT. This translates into CASSLVGQPQHF.

The CDR3: CASTFTRSPGNTIYF. CDR3 bases: TGTGCCAGTACCTTCACTCGGAGCCCCGGAAACACCATATATTTT. The gene calls are TRBV19 and TRBJ1-3; D gene unclear. The CDR3 loop spans 15 amino acids. Germline CDR1 is LNHDA and CDR2 is SQIVND (reference sequence). V lost 7 bases to trimming and J lost 4 bases, with 17 bases between them.

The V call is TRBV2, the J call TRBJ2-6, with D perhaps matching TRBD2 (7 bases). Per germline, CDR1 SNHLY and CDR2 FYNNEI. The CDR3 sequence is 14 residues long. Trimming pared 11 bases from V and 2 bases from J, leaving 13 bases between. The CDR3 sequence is CAWEGVAGANVLTF. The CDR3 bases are TGTGCCTGGGAGGGGGTAGCTGGGGCCAACGTCCTGACTTTC.

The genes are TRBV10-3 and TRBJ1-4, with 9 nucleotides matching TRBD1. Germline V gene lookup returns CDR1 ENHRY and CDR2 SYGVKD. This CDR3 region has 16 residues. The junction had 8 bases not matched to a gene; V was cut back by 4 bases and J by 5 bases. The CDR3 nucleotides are TGTGCCATCAGTGGCTACAGGGGGCGAGGGAATGAAAAACTGTTTTTT. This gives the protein CAISGYRGRGNEKLFF.

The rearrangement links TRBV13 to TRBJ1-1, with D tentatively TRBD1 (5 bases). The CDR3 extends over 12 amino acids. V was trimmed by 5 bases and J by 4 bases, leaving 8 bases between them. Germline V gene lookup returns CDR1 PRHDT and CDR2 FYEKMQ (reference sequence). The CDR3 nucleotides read TGTGCCAGCAGCATGACAGCCACTGAAGCTTTCTTT. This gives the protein CASSMTATEAFF. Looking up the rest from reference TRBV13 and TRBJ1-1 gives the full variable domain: AAGVIQSPRHLIKEKRETATLKCYPIPRHDTVYWYQQGPGQDPQFLISFYEKMQSDKGSIPDRFSAQQFSDYHSELNMSSLELGDSALYFCASSMTATEAFFGQGTRLTVV.

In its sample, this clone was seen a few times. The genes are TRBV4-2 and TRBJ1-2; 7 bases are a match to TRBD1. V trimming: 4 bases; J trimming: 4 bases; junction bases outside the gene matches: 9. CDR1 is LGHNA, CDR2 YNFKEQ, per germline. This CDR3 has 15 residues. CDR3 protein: CASSPDRASGYGYTF. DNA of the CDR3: TGTGCCAGCAGCCCCGACAGGGCCTCGGGCTATGGCTACACCTTC.

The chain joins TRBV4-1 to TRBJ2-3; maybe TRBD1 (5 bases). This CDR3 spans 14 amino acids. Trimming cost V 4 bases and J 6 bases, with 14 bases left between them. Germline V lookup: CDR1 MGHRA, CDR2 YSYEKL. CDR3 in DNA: TGCGCCAGCAGCCCCCGACAGTTGGAGGATACGCAGTATTTT. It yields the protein CASSPRQLEDTQYF.

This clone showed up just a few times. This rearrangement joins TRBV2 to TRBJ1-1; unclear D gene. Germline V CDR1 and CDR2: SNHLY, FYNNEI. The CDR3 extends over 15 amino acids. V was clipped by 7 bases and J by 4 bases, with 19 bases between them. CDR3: CASTHGGPGFTEAFF. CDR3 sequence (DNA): TGTGCCAGCACCCACGGCGGGCCGGGTTTCACTGAAGCTTTCTTT.

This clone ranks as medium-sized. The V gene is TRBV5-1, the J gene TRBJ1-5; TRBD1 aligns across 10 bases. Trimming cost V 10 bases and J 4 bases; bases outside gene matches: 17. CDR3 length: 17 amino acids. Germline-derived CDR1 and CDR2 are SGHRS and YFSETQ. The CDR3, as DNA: TGCGCCTCCCTAGATCCGGGACAGGGGAATGGGAATCAGCCCCAGCATTTT. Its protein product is CASLDPGQGNGNQPQHF.

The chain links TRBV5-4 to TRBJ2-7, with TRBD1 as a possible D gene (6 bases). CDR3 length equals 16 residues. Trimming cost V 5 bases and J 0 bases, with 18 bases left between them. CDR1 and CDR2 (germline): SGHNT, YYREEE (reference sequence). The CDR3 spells CASRSDSGQPSYEQYF. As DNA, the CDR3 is TGTGCCAGCAGATCCGACTCGGGACAACCCTCCTACGAGCAGTACTTC.

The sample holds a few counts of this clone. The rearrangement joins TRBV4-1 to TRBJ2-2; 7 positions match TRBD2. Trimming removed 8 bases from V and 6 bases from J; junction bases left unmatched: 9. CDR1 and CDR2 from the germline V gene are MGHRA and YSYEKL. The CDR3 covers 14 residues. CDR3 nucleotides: TGCGCCAGCCGCGGGGAGGGGTACTCCGGGGAGCTGTTTTTT. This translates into CASRGEGYSGELFF.

The CDR3 DNA follows: TGTGCCAGCAAGTTAGCAGGGATGGGGAATTCACCCCTCCACTTT. It yields the protein CASKLAGMGNSPLHF. The chain recombines TRBV6-6 with TRBJ1-6; perhaps TRBD1 as D (5 bases). V dropped 7 bases and J dropped 7 bases, with 17 bases sitting between them. Germline V gene data show CDR1 as MNHNY and CDR2 as SVGAGI (reference sequence). The CDR3 is made up of 15 amino acids.

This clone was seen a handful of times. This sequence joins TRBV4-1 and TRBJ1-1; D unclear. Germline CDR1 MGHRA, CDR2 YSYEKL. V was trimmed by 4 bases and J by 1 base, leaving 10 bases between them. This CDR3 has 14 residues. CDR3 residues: CASSPLGENTEAFF. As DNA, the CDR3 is TGCGCCAGCAGCCCACTGGGAGAGAACACTGAAGCTTTCTTT.

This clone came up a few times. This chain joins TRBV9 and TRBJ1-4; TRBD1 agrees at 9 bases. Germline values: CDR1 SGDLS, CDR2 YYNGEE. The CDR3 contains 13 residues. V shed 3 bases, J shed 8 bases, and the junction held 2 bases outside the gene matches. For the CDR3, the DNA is TGTGCCAGCAGCGGACAGGGGGACGAAAAACTGTTTTTT. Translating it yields CASSGQGDEKLFF.

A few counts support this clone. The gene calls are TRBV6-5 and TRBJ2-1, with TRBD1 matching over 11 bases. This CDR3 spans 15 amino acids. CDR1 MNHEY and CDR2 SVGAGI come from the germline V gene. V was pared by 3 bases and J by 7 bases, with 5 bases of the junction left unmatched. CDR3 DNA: TGTGCCAGCAGTTATGGACAGGGGGCGTGGAATGAGCAGTTCTTC. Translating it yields CASSYGQGAWNEQFF.

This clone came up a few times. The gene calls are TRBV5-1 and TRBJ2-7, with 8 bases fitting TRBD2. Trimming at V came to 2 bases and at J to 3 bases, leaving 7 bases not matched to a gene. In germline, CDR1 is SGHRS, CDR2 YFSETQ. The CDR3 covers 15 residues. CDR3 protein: CASSFGGALIYEQYF. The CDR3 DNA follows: TGCGCCAGCAGCTTCGGGGGGGCGTTGATCTACGAGCAGTACTTC.

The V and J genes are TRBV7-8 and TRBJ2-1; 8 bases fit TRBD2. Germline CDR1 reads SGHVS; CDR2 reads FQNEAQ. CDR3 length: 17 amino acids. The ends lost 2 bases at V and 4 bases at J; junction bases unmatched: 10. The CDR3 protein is CASSLIMGLGEYNEQFF. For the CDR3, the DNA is TGTGCCAGCAGCTTAATTATGGGACTAGGAGAATACAATGAGCAGTTCTTC.

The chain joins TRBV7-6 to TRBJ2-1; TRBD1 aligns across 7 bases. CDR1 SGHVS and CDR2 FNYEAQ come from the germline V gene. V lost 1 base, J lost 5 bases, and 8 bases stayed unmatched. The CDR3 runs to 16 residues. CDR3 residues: CASSLGTGLPHNEQFF. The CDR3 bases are TGTGCCAGCAGCTTAGGGACAGGACTCCCACACAATGAGCAGTTCTTC.

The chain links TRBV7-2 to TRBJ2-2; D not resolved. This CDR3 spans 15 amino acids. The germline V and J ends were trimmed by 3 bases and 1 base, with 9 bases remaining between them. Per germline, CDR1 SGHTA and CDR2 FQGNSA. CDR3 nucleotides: TGTGCCAGCAGCTTGAGGCTTTTGAACACCGGGGAGCTGTTTTTT. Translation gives CASSLRLLNTGELFF.

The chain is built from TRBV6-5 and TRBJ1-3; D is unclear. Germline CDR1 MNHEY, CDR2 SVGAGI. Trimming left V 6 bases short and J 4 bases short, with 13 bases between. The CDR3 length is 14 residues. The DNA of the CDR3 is TGTGCCAGCAGCCCGACTCCCCTGGGAAACACCATATATTTT. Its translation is CASSPTPLGNTIYF.

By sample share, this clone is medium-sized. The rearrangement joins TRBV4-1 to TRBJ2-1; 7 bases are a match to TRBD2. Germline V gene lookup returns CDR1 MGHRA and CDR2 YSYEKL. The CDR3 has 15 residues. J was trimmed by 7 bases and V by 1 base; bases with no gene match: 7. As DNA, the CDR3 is TGCGCCAGCAGCCAAGGGGGTGGGGGGGTTAATGAGCAGTTCTTC. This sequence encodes CASSQGGGGVNEQFF.